This T cell receptor beta chain was sequenced in a study of long-term antiretroviral therapy in people with HIV. Study details: Sampling started about a decade before the 2015 immediate-ART recommendation.

Germline lookup yields CDR1 SGDLS and CDR2 YYNGEE. CDR3 length equals 13 residues. V was trimmed by 0 bases and J by 1 base, leaving 4 bases between them. At survey level, the immunoSEQ assay was run in its v3.0 version. Measured with immunoSEQ multiplex PCR; TCRdb has only the in-frame clones, and not every one. The sample consists of tens of thousands of clones, approximately 84% of them appearing once. This TCR was recovered from a man aged 35-49 years with HIV. Sequencing was performed on unsorted PBMCs, taken 0.5 years before starting antiretroviral therapy. V and J are TRBV9 and TRBJ2-5; D is unclear. CDR3 in amino acids: CASSVGPQETQYF. CDR3 bases: TGTGCCAGCAGCGTAGGTCCCCAAGAGACCCAGTACTTC.